Listed below are T cell receptor beta chains from one sample, sequenced in a study of T cells in Graves' hyperthyroidism and ophthalmopathy. Via MiXCR, TCRdb re-called the multiplex PCR reads, giving one row per CDR3 protein. The data contain 380,000 or so distinct CDR3 sequences, approximately 13% of them singletons. The sample consisted of blood. The receptors come from a man aged 30 to 45 with Graves' hyperthyroidism that later progressed to Graves' ophthalmopathy. The CDR3 runs from the conserved cysteine through the conserved F or W. The D gene is left open where the match is weak. Part of the rows lack a size; the others show once, few, many or a class for expanded clones.

v_gene	d_gene	j_gene	abundance	CDR3aa	CDR3nt
TRBV27	.	TRBJ2-7	few	CASSFPGRGEQYF	TGTGCCAGCAGTTTCCCGGGGAGAGGCGAGCAGTACTTC
TRBV19	TRBD1	TRBJ1-2	many	CASSTDRGVDYGYTF	TGTGCCAGTAGTACCGACAGGGGGGTTGACTATGGCTACACCTTC
TRBV5-1	.	TRBJ2-1	many	CASNAGLSSYNEQFF	TGCGCCAGCAACGCTGGTTTGAGCTCCTACAATGAGCAGTTCTTC
TRBV5-1	.	TRBJ2-7	.	CASSLASAAYEQYF	TGCGCCAGCAGCTTGGCCTCAGCAGCCTACGAGCAGTACTTC
TRBV12-3/TRBV12-4	TRBD1	TRBJ1-2	.	CASSLAKMRRGQGARDGYTF	TGTGCCAGCAGTTTAGCGAAAATGCGGAGAGGACAGGGGGCGAGGGATGGCTACACCTTC
TRBV7-8	.	TRBJ2-3	many	CASSSAPTGNTQYF	TGTGCCAGCAGCTCTGCCCCGACCGGCAATACGCAGTATTTT
TRBV3-1	.	TRBJ1-1	many	CASSQDGGVVTEAFF	TGTGCCAGCAGCCAAGATGGGGGGGTCGTCACTGAAGCTTTCTTT
TRBV10-3	.	TRBJ2-2	.	CAIRPGSNTGEPFF	TGTGCCATCAGGCCGGGATCGAACACCGGGGAGCCGTTTTTT
TRBV6-1	.	TRBJ2-1	few	CASSGIIVYNEQFF	TGTGCCAGCAGTGGTATTATCGTCTACAATGAGCAGTTCTTC
TRBV6-1	TRBD1	TRBJ1-5	many	CASSPLTGGKQPQHF	TGTGCCAGCAGTCCCCTGACAGGGGGCAAGCAGCCCCAGCATTTT
TRBV15	.	TRBJ1-2	.	CATSRDRGTLGYTF	TGTGCCACCAGCAGAGATAGGGGGACACTCGGCTACACCTTC
TRBV7-6	TRBD2	TRBJ2-7	few	CASSAGGTSVGEQYF	TGTGCCAGCAGCGCAGGCGGGACTAGCGTTGGCGAGCAGTACTTC
TRBV20-1	TRBD1	TRBJ2-7	few	CSARGDRDYEQYF	TGCAGTGCTAGAGGCGACAGGGATTACGAGCAGTACTTC
TRBV29-1	TRBD1	TRBJ2-5	.	CSVEGLDRGFQETQYF	TGCAGCGTTGAAGGGCTGGACAGGGGTTTCCAAGAGACCCAGTACTTC
TRBV5-5	TRBD2	TRBJ2-7	many	CASSSSGENYEQYF	TGTGCCAGCAGCTCTAGCGGGGAAAACTACGAGCAGTACTTC
TRBV5-1	TRBD1	TRBJ1-5	.	CASSSQPTGGKRPQHF	TGCGCCAGCAGCTCCCAACCGACAGGGGGCAAACGGCCCCAGCATTTT
TRBV5-1	.	TRBJ1-4	.	CASRWGGSEKLFF	TGCGCCAGCAGATGGGGAGGTAGTGAAAAACTGTTTTTT
TRBV7-3	.	TRBJ1-6	many	CASSLTVRNSPLHF	TGTGCCAGCAGCTTAACGGTCAGGAATTCACCCCTCCACTTT
TRBV6-2/TRBV6-3	.	TRBJ1-3	.	CASSAQGTGNTIYF	TGTGCCAGCAGTGCACAGGGCACTGGAAACACCATATATTTT
TRBV25-1	TRBD1	TRBJ1-2	.	CASSADRGLDYGYTF	TGTGCCAGCAGTGCAGACAGGGGGCTCGACTATGGCTACACCTTC
TRBV12-3/TRBV12-4	.	TRBJ2-3	many	CASVGGANTQYF	TGTGCCAGCGTCGGCGGGGCAAATACGCAGTATTTT
TRBV6-1	.	TRBJ1-4	few	CASTKYNEKLFF	TGTGCCAGCACCAAGTATAATGAAAAACTGTTTTTT
TRBV19	.	TRBJ2-2	.	CASTPLMNTGELFF	TGTGCAAGTACGCCCCTGATGAACACCGGGGAGCTGTTTTTT
TRBV18	.	TRBJ2-5	many	CASSPPEQRQETQYF	TGTGCCAGCTCACCACCGGAGCAGCGGCAAGAGACCCAGTACTTC
TRBV12-3/TRBV12-4	.	TRBJ2-5	many	CASTWGAWETQYF	TGTGCCAGCACCTGGGGGGCTTGGGAGACCCAGTACTTC
TRBV11-3	TRBD2	TRBJ2-3	many	CASSLWGEAGETDTQYF	TGTGCCAGCAGCTTATGGGGTGAGGCGGGGGAGACAGATACGCAGTATTTT
TRBV30	TRBD2	TRBJ2-7	few	CAWSVARTSGFSYEQYF	TGTGCCTGGAGTGTTGCAAGGACTAGCGGGTTTTCCTACGAGCAGTACTTC
TRBV5-1	.	TRBJ1-1	many	CASSLATLNTEAFF	TGCGCCAGCAGCTTGGCCACACTGAACACTGAAGCTTTCTTT
TRBV4-2	TRBD2	TRBJ2-3	few	CASSQDQAGVGTQYF	TGTGCCAGCAGCCAAGATCAAGCGGGGGTCGGTACGCAGTATTTT
TRBV6-2/TRBV6-3	.	TRBJ1-4	.	CASSLGAWEKLFF	TGTGCCAGCAGTTTGGGGGCTTGGGAAAAACTGTTTTTT
TRBV28	.	TRBJ2-7	.	CASSLGYREGTYEQYF	TGTGCCAGCAGTTTAGGGTACAGGGAAGGAACCTACGAGCAGTACTTC
TRBV6-2/TRBV6-3	.	TRBJ2-4	few	CASTKGRVAKNIQYF	TGTGCCAGCACCAAGGGCAGGGTGGCCAAAAACATTCAGTACTTC
TRBV12-3/TRBV12-4	.	TRBJ2-7	many	CASSPRTDIYEQYF	TGTGCCAGCAGTCCCCGGACAGACATCTACGAGCAGTACTTC
TRBV10-3	.	TRBJ1-1	many	CAINPTGFNTEAFF	TGTGCCATCAACCCGACAGGCTTTAACACTGAAGCTTTCTTT
TRBV24-1	.	TRBJ2-1	few	CAIRLGHYNEQFF	TGTGCCATCAGATTAGGGCATTACAATGAGCAGTTCTTC
TRBV12-3/TRBV12-4	TRBD2	TRBJ2-4	few	CASSLSSGEINIQYF	TGTGCCAGCAGTTTAAGTAGCGGGGAGATAAACATTCAGTACTTC
TRBV6-5	TRBD1	TRBJ2-2	.	CASSYQDRGSTGELFF	TGTGCCAGCAGTTACCAGGACAGGGGAAGCACCGGGGAGCTGTTTTTT
TRBV10-3	TRBD1	TRBJ2-7	few	CAISEETGYEQYF	TGTGCCATCAGTGAGGAGACAGGGTACGAGCAGTACTTC
TRBV3-1	.	TRBJ1-3	few	CASSQSPQETFPGNTIYF	TGTGCCAGCAGCCAAAGTCCGCAGGAGACTTTCCCTGGAAACACCATATATTTT
TRBV6-1	.	TRBJ1-6	.	CASSEAGHSNSPLHF	TGTGCCAGCAGTGAAGCGGGACATTCGAATTCACCCCTCCACTTT
TRBV12-3/TRBV12-4	.	TRBJ1-5	many	CASSWTGSNQPQHF	TGTGCCAGCAGCTGGACGGGGAGCAATCAGCCCCAGCATTTT
TRBV27	TRBD2	TRBJ2-7	.	CASSPAGGSEQYF	TGTGCCAGCAGCCCAGCGGGGGGCTCCGAGCAGTACTTC
TRBV15	.	TRBJ1-1	many	CATSRDLGIGTEAFF	TGTGCCACCAGCAGAGATCTCGGGATCGGCACTGAAGCTTTCTTT
TRBV11-3	.	TRBJ2-6	.	CASRYTWASGANVLTF	TGTGCCAGCAGATACACTTGGGCGTCTGGGGCCAACGTCCTGACTTTC
TRBV30	.	TRBJ2-1	.	CAWSVPQGVYNEQFF	TGTGCCTGGAGTGTACCGCAGGGTGTCTACAATGAGCAGTTCTTC
TRBV6-2/TRBV6-3	.	TRBJ1-1	.	CASSHNYEAFF	TGTGCCAGCAGTCACAATTATGAAGCTTTCTTT
TRBV6-1	TRBD1	TRBJ1-1	many	CASSQGQGMTEAFF	TGTGCCAGCAGTCAAGGACAGGGAATGACTGAAGCTTTCTTT
TRBV2	TRBD1	TRBJ1-1	many	CASRHRDREVIEAFF	TGTGCCAGCAGGCACCGGGACAGGGAGGTTATTGAAGCTTTCTTT
TRBV28	.	TRBJ2-7	many	CASSFSDYSYEQYF	TGTGCCAGCAGTTTTTCAGACTACTCCTACGAGCAGTACTTC
TRBV19	.	TRBJ2-7	few	CASSIGPVSYEQYF	TGTGCCAGTAGTATAGGGCCGGTCTCCTACGAGCAGTACTTC